The source of this T cell receptor beta chain is a study of human T cells and chemical hapten exposure. The time point was: patch test 1, 2 weeks after DPC sensitization. As for treatment: therapeutic diphenylcyclopropenone sensitization with weekly scalp DPC. Germline loops: CDR1 SGHRS, CDR2 YFSETQ. The CDR3 contains 14 residues. Trimming stripped 0 bases from V and 1 base from J, with 7 bases between. Via MiXCR, TCRdb re-called the RACE reads, giving one row per CDR3 protein. There are about 380,000 distinct CDR3 sequences in the sample; roughly 4.8% occur only once, and 2% to 2.5% lies in the top ten. This clonotype was observed at least ten times.

The gene calls are TRBV5-1 and TRBJ2-5; a possible D gene is TRBD2 (5 bases). The clonotype originates from a woman aged 45-59 years with alopecia areata. Some clones in this sample may be carry-over from other donors' samples. The input for sequencing was whole blood, taken in connection with sensitization to the hapten diphenylcyclopropenone (DPC). CDR3 sequence: CASSLEAVQETQYF. In DNA, the CDR3 is TGCGCCAGCAGCTTGGAAGCGGTCCAAGAGACCCAGTACTTC.